These T cell receptor beta chains were read from a single sample in a study of T cell responses to AZD1222 COVID-19 vaccine. Profiling relied on immunoSEQ multiplex PCR, and the TCRdb table lists in-frame clones only, not all of them. The sample has around 150,000 clones, approximately 95% seen once. The specimen was peripheral blood, collected 28 days after the second AZD1222 dose. All receptors come from an adult who received the AZD1222 COVID-19 vaccine. The CDR3 runs from the conserved cysteine through the conserved F or W. A D gene is named only where the DNA matches it firmly. Only some rows state a clone size, as once, few, many or a class for expanded clones.

v_call,clone_size,j_call,d_call,cdr3_aa,cdr3_nt
TRBV6-2/TRBV6-3,NA,TRBJ2-3,TRBD2,CASSAGLAVTDTQYF,TGTGCCAGCAGTGCGGGACTAGCGGTGACAGATACGCAGTATTTT
TRBV25-1,few,TRBJ2-1,NA,CASSEYTGPAGNEQFF,TGTGCCAGCAGTGAATATACTGGACCCGCGGGCAATGAGCAGTTCTTC
TRBV2,NA,TRBJ1-1,NA,CASSELGEAFF,TGTGCCAGCAGTGAACTTGGTGAAGCTTTCTTT
TRBV11-2,few,TRBJ2-3,NA,CASSFNSDTQYF,TGTGCCAGCAGCTTTAACTCCGATACGCAGTATTTT
TRBV7-2,NA,TRBJ2-5,TRBD2,CASSLVGLATETQYF,TGTGCCAGCAGCTTAGTGGGACTAGCGACAGAGACCCAGTACTTC
TRBV9,NA,TRBJ2-1,NA,CASSPRLEGWHNEQFF,TGTGCCAGCAGCCCTCGGTTGGAGGGGTGGCACAATGAGCAGTTCTTC
TRBV6-4,NA,TRBJ1-2,TRBD1,CASSPQGYRNGYTF,TGTGCCAGCAGTCCACAGGGGTATAGGAATGGCTACACCTTC
TRBV9,NA,TRBJ2-2,NA,CASSPRTFSDTGELFF,TGTGCCAGCAGCCCCCGGACATTTTCGGACACCGGGGAGCTGTTTTTT
TRBV5-6,NA,TRBJ1-2,NA,CASSLGYPWGNYGYTF,TGTGCCAGCAGCTTGGGGTATCCGTGGGGGAACTATGGCTACACCTTC
TRBV4-3,NA,TRBJ2-2,NA,CASSQGPQRTGELFF,TGCGCCAGCAGCCAAGGCCCGCAAAGAACCGGGGAGCTGTTTTTT
TRBV6-5,NA,TRBJ2-1,TRBD2,CASSYGSGGTHNEQFF,TGTGCCAGCAGTTACGGGAGCGGGGGGACTCACAATGAGCAGTTCTTC
TRBV30,NA,TRBJ2-5,NA,CAWSYVAKETQYF,TGTGCCTGGAGTTACGTAGCCAAGGAGACCCAGTACTTC
TRBV6-5,NA,TRBJ2-2,NA,CASSYSSRSGELFF,TGTGCCAGCAGTTACTCATCCCGGTCGGGGGAGCTGTTTTTT
TRBV4-1,NA,TRBJ1-1,TRBD1,CASSQVSQGAEAFF,TGCGCCAGCAGCCAAGTATCACAGGGGGCTGAAGCTTTCTTT
TRBV4-1,NA,TRBJ1-1,TRBD1,CASSYYRGMNTEAFF,TGCGCCAGCAGCTACTACAGGGGCATGAACACTGAAGCTTTCTTT
TRBV11-2,NA,TRBJ2-7,NA,CASSLRRGLEQYF,TGTGCCAGCAGCTTACGACGGGGGCTCGAGCAGTACTTC
TRBV11-2,NA,TRBJ1-3,NA,CASSVRTWRVLENTIYF,TGTGCCAGCAGCGTACGGACATGGAGGGTTTTGGAAAACACCATATATTTT
TRBV5-8,NA,TRBJ1-6,NA,CASSLITGNLQGSPLHF,TGTGCCAGCAGCTTGATAACAGGCAACCTCCAGGGTTCACCCCTCCACTTT
TRBV5-4,NA,TRBJ2-7,NA,CASSFGSGGPYEQYF,TGTGCCAGCAGCTTCGGGTCGGGGGGCCCCTACGAGCAGTACTTC
TRBV6-5,NA,TRBJ2-5,TRBD2,CASSPGLAGKETQYF,TGTGCCAGCAGTCCGGGACTAGCGGGGAAGGAGACCCAGTACTTC
TRBV5-1,NA,TRBJ2-2,NA,CASSRAGSANTGELFF,TGCGCCAGCAGCCGGGCAGGGTCGGCGAACACCGGGGAGCTGTTTTTT
TRBV10-3,NA,TRBJ2-1,TRBD1,CAIGQGLSYNEQFF,TGTGCCATCGGACAGGGGCTATCCTACAATGAGCAGTTCTTC
TRBV29-1,NA,TRBJ1-2,TRBD1,CSVEGTGGGYGYTF,TGCAGCGTTGAAGGGACAGGGGGCGGCTATGGCTACACCTTC
TRBV3-1/TRBV3-2,NA,TRBJ1-2,NA,CASSQDLRGYTF,TGTGCCAGCAGCCAAGATTTAAGGGGCTACACCTTC
TRBV6-5,NA,TRBJ1-5,NA,CASKIRPQEPQHF,TGTGCCAGCAAGATCAGACCTCAGGAGCCCCAGCATTTT
TRBV9,NA,TRBJ2-1,NA,CASSVRAVGDNEQFF,TGTGCCAGCAGCGTCCGGGCGGTAGGAGACAATGAGCAGTTCTTC
TRBV20-1,NA,TRBJ1-4,NA,CSASGGVGEKLFF,TGCAGTGCTAGTGGCGGGGTCGGTGAAAAACTGTTTTTT
TRBV18,NA,TRBJ2-2,NA,CASSLSNSGTGELFF,TGTGCCAGCTCACTATCCAATTCGGGCACCGGGGAGCTGTTTTTT
TRBV9,NA,TRBJ2-5,NA,CASSVGGGGETQYF,TGTGCCAGCAGCGTCGGGGGAGGCGGGGAGACCCAGTACTTC
TRBV7-2,NA,TRBJ2-7,TRBD1,CASSFSRQGLLYEQYF,TGTGCCAGCAGTTTTTCGAGACAGGGGCTCCTATACGAGCAGTACTTC
TRBV2,NA,TRBJ1-4,TRBD1,CASRQGTGKLFF,TGTGCCAGCCGACAGGGGACGGGAAAACTGTTTTTT
TRBV10-3,NA,TRBJ2-3,TRBD1,CATSKLQGAGTDTQYF,TGTGCCACCTCAAAATTACAGGGGGCTGGGACAGATACGCAGTATTTT
TRBV6-1,NA,TRBJ2-2,NA,CASSEYTGELFF,TGTGCCAGCAGTGAGTACACCGGGGAGCTGTTTTTT
TRBV3-1/TRBV3-2,NA,TRBJ1-1,NA,CASSQVRDRTRAHF,TGTGCCAGCAGCCAAGTCCGCGACCGGACCCGAGCGCATTTT
TRBV6-1,once,TRBJ1-2,NA,CASSDGTVDHYGYTF,TGTGCCAGCAGTGACGGCACTGTAGACCACTATGGCTACACCTTC
TRBV4-2,NA,TRBJ2-3,NA,CASSQDRGFDTQYF,TGTGCCAGCAGCCAAGATCGGGGCTTCGATACGCAGTATTTT
TRBV7-3,NA,TRBJ1-1,NA,CASRRDENTEAFF,TGTGCCAGCAGGCGGGACGAAAACACTGAAGCTTTCTTT
TRBV6-5,NA,TRBJ1-1,NA,CASSKGGTEAFF,TGTGCCAGCAGTAAGGGGGGGACTGAAGCTTTCTTT
TRBV28,NA,TRBJ1-6,NA,CASSSEPSPLHF,TGTGCCAGCAGTTCCGAACCTTCACCCCTCCACTTT
TRBV24-1,NA,TRBJ2-1,TRBD1,CATSPDRGVYNEQFF,TGTGCCACCAGTCCCGACAGGGGAGTATACAATGAGCAGTTCTTC